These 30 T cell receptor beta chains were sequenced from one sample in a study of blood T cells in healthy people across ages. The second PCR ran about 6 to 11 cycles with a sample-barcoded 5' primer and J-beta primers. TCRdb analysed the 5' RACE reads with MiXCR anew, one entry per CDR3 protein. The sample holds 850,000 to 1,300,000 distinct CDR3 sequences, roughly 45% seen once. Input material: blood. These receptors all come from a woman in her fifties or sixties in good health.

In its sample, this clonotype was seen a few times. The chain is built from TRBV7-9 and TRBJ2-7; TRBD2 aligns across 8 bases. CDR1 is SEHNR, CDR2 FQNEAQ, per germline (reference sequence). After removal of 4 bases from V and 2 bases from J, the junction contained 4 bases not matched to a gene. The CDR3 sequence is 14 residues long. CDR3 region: CASSSIAGPYEQYF. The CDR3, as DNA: TGTGCCAGCAGCTCAATAGCGGGGCCCTACGAGCAGTACTTC.

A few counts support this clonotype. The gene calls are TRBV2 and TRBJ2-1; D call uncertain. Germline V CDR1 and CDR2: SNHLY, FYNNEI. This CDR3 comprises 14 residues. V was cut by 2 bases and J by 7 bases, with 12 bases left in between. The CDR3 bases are TGTGCCAGCAGTGAATATAGTCAGGCAAATGAGCAGTTCTTC. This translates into CASSEYSQANEQFF.

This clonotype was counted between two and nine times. This CDR3 is CASSPLGTATANQPQHF. CDR3 nucleotides: TGTGCCAGCAGTCCACTAGGGACAGCCACGGCCAATCAGCCCCAGCATTTT. The chain joins TRBV28 to TRBJ1-5, with 7 nucleotides matching TRBD1. Trimming at V came to 5 bases and at J to 3 bases, leaving 13 bases not matched to a gene. The length of the CDR3 is 17 residues. Per germline, CDR1 MDHEN and CDR2 SYDVKM. The full variable domain, in which reference TRBV28 and TRBJ1-5 provide the parts outside the CDR3, is DVKVTQSSRYLVKRTGEKVFLECVQDMDHENMFWYRQDPGLGLRLIYFSYDVKMKEKGDIPEGYSVSREKKERFSLILESASTNQTSMYLCASSPLGTATANQPQHFGDGTRLSIL.

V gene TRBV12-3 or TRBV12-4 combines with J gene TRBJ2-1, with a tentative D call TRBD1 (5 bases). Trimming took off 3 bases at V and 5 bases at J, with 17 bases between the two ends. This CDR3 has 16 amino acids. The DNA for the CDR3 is TGTGCCAGCAGTTTTTTTGGGGCCGCTCCTGACAATGAGCAGTTCTTC. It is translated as CASSFFGAAPDNEQFF.

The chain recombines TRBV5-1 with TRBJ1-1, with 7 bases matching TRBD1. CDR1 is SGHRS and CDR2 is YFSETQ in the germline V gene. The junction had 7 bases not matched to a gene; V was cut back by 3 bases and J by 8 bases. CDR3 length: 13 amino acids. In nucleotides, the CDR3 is TGCGCCAGCAGCTCCGTCGTGGACAGGGAAGCTTTCTTT. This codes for CASSSVVDREAFF.

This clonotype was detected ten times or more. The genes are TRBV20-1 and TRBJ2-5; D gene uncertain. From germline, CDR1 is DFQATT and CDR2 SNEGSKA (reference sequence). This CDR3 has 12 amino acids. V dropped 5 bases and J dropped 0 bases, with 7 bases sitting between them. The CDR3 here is CSALPDQETQYF. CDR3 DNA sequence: TGCAGTGCTCTTCCGGACCAAGAGACCCAGTACTTC.

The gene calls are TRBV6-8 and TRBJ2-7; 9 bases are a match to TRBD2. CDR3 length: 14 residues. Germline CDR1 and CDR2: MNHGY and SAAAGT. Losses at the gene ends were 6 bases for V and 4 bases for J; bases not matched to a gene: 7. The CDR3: CASRIAGASYEQYF. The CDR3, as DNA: TGTGCCAGCAGGATAGCGGGGGCCAGTTACGAGCAGTACTTC.

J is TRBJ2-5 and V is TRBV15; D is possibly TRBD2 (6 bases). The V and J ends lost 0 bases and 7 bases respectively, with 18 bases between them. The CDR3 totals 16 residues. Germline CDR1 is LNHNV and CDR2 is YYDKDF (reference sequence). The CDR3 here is CATSRDSGQPGGTQYF. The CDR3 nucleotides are TGTGCCACCAGCAGAGATAGCGGCCAACCTGGCGGGACCCAGTACTTC. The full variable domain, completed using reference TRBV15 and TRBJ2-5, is DAMVIQNPRYQVTQFGKPVTLSCSQTLNHNVMYWYQQKSSQAPKLLFHYYDKDFNNEADTPDNFQSRRPNTSFCFLDIRSPGLGDTAMYLCATSRDSGQPGGTQYFGPGTRLLVL.

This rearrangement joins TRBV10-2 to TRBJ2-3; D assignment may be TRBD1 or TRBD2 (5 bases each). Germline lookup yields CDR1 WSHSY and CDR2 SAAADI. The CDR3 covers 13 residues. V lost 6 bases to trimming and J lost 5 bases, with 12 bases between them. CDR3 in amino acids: CASRGLRGDTQYF. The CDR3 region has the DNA TGCGCCAGCAGGGGGTTGAGGGGAGATACGCAGTATTTT.

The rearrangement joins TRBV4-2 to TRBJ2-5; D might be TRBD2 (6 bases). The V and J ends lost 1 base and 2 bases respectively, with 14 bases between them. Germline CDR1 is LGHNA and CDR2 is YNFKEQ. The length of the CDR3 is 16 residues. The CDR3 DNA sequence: TGTGCCAGCAGCCAAGCCGGGGGTCTCGGACAAGAGACCCAGTACTTC. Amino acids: CASSQAGGLGQETQYF.

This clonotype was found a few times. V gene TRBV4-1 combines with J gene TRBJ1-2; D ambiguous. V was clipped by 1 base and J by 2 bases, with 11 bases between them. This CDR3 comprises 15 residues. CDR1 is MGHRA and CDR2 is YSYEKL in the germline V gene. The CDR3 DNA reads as TGCGCCAGCAGCCAAGCCCTCCCTACCAACTATGGCTACACCTTC. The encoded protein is CASSQALPTNYGYTF.

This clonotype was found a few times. CDR3 nucleotides: TGTGCCAGCAGCCAGGGCGCATTCTCCTACGAGCAGTACTTC. Amino acids: CASSQGAFSYEQYF. The V gene is TRBV4-2, the J gene TRBJ2-7; D uncertain. The CDR3 consists of 14 residues. Germline CDR1 is LGHNA and CDR2 is YNFKEQ. V lost 3 bases to trimming and J lost 0 bases, with 9 bases between them.

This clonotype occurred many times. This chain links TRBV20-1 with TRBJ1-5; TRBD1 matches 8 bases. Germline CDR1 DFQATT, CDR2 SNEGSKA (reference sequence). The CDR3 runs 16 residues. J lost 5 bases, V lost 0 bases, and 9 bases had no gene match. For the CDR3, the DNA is TGCAGTGCTAGAGATGGGACAGGTCCTTCCTATCAGCCCCAGCATTTT. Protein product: CSARDGTGPSYQPQHF.

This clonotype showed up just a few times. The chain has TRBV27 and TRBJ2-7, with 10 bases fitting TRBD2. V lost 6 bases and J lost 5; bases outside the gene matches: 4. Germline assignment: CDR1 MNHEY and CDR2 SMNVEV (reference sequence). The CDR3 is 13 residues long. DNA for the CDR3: TGTGCCAGCAGCCGCGGGACTAGCGACGAGCAGTACTTC. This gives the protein CASSRGTSDEQYF.

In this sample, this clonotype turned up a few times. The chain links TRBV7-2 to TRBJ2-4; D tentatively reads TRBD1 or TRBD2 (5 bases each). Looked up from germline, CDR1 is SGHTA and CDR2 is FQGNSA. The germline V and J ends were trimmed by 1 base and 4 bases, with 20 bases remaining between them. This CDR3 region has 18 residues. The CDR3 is CASSLGGQGPPLKNIQYF. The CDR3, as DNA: TGTGCCAGCAGCTTAGGCGGGCAGGGTCCCCCTTTAAAAAACATTCAGTACTTC.

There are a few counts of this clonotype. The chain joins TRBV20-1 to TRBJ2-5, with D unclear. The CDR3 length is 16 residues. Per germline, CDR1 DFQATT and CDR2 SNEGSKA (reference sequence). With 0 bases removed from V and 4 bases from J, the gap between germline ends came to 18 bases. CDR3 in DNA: TGCAGTGCTAGAGATCGTAGTAGGAGAGCGATAGAGACCCAGTACTTC. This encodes CSARDRSRRAIETQYF.

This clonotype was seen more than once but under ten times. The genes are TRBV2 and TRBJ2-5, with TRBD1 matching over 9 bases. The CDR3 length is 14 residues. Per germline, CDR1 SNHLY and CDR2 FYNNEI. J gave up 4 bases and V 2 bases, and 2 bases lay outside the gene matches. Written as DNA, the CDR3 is TGTGCCAGCAGTGAACTGGGACAGGGAGAGACCCAGTACTTC. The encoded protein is CASSELGQGETQYF. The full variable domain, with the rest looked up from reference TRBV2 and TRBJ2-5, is EPEVTQTPSHQVTQMGQEVILRCVPISNHLYFYWYRQILGQKVEFLVSFYNNEISEKSEIFDDQFSVERPDGSNFTLKIRSTKLEDSAMYFCASSELGQGETQYFGPGTRLLVL.

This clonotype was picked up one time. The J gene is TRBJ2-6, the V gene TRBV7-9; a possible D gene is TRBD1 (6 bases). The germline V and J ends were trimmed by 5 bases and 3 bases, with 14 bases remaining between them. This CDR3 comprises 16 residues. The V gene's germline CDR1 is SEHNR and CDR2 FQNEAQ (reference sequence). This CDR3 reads CASSNTGCDGANVLTF. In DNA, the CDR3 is TGTGCCAGCAGCAATACAGGGTGTGATGGGGCCAACGTCCTGACTTTC.

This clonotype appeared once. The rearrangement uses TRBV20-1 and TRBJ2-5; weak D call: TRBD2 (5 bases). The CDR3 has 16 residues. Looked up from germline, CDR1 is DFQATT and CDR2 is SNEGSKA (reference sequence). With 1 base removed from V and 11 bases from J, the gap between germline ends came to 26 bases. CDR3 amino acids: CSARVVAPEKHNEQYF. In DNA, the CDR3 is TGCAGTGCTAGAGTAGTAGCGCCCGAGAAGCACAATGAGCAGTACTTC.

In nucleotides, the CDR3 is TGCAGTGCTAGAGATGGGAGGGAAGACACAGATACGCAGTATTTT. This encodes CSARDGREDTDTQYF. This rearrangement joins TRBV20-1 to TRBJ2-3, with TRBD2 matching 7 bases. CDR1 and CDR2 (germline): DFQATT, SNEGSKA (reference sequence). V lost 0 bases, J lost 2 bases, and 5 bases stayed unmatched. The CDR3 consists of 15 residues.

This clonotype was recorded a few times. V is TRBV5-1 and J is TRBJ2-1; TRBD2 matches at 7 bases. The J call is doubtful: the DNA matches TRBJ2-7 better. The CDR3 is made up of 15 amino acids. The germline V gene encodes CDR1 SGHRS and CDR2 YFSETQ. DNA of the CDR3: TGCGCCAGCAGAGAGGGCGGGAGATCCCACAATGAGCAGTACTTC. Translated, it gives CASREGGRSHNEQYF.

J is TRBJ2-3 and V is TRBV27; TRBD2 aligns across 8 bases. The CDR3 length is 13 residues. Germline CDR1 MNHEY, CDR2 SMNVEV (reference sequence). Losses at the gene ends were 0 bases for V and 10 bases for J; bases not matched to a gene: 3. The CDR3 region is CASSLSGLGAQYF. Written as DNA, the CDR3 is TGTGCCAGCAGTTTATCGGGACTAGGTGCGCAGTATTTT.

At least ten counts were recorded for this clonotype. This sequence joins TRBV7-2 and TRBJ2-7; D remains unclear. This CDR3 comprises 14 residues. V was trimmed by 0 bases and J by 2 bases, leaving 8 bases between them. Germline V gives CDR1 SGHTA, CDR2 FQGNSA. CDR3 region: CASSLAEPPYEQYF. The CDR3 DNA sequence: TGTGCCAGCAGCTTAGCGGAACCGCCCTACGAGCAGTACTTC.

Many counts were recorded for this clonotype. The CDR3 loop reads CASRDRGQVEQYF. DNA for the CDR3: TGTGCCAGCCGTGACAGGGGGCAGGTCGAGCAGTACTTC. J is TRBJ2-7 and V is TRBV6-2 or TRBV6-3, with 10 bases identical to TRBD1. Germline V gives CDR1 MNHEY, CDR2 SVGEGT. The V and J ends lost 8 bases and 6 bases, in that order; junction bases with no gene match: 7. CDR3 length: 13 residues.

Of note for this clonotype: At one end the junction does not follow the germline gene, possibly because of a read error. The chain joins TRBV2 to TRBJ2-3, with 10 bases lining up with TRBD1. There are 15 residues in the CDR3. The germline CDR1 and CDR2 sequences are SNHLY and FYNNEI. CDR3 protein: CASSEDRGRADTQYF. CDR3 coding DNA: TGTGCCAGCAGCGAAGACAGGGGGCGTGCAGATACGCAGTATTTT.

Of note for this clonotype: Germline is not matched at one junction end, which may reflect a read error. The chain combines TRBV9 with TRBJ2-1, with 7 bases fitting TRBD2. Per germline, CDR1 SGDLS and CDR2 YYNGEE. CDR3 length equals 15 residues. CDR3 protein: CAGSVDGGSIDEQFF. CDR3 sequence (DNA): TGTGCCGGCAGCGTAGATGGCGGGAGTATAGATGAGCAGTTCTTC.

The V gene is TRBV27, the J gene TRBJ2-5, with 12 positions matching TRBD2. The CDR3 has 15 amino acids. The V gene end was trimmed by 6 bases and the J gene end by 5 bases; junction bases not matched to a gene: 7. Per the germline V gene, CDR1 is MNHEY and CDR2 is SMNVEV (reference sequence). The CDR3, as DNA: TGTGCCAGCAGCCCGACTAGCGGGAGTTATGAGACCCAGTACTTC. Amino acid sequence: CASSPTSGSYETQYF.

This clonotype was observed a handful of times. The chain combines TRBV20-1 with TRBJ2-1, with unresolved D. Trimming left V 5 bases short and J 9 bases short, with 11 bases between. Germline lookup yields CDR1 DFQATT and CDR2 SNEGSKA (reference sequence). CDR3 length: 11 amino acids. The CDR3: CSAVRNGEQFF. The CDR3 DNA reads TGCAGTGCTGTGCGGAACGGTGAGCAGTTCTTC.

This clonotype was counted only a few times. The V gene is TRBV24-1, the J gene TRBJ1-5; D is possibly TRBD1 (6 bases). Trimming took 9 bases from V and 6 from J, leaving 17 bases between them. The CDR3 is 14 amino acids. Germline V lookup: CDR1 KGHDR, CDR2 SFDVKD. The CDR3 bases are TGTGCCACCTCTGGGCAGGGGAGGCGTCAGCCCCAGCATTTT. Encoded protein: CATSGQGRRQPQHF.

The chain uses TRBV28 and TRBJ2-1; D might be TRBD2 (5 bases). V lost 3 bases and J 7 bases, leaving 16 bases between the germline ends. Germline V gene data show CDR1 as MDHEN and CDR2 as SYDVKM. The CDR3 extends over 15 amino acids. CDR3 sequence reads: CASSFPVERRNEQFF. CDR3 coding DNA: TGTGCCAGCAGTTTCCCAGTAGAGCGGAGGAATGAGCAGTTCTTC.